Detailed here is one T cell receptor (beta chain). The sample belongs to a study of PD-1 blockade in classical Hodgkin lymphoma. The method was immunoSEQ multiplex PCR; TCRdb's version includes in-frame clones alone and lacks a portion of them. The sample lists approximately 100,000 clones, approximately 90% occurring once. Every single patient, without exception, relapsed after autologous stem cell transplantation, and brentuximab vedotin exposure varied. V lost 0 bases to trimming and J lost 8 bases; unmatched junction nucleotides: 8. The germline V gene has CDR1 SGHRS and CDR2 YFSETQ. CDR3 length: 16 residues.

This clonotype was sampled from a human donor with classical Hodgkin lymphoma. Sequenced here: peripheral blood mononuclear cells (PBMCs), sampled before the second cycle of nivolumab. V usage is TRBV5-1 and J usage is TRBJ2-1; 10 nucleotides agree with TRBD1. The chain's CDR3 is CASSLAGTGVFDEQFF. CDR3 DNA sequence: TGCGCCAGCAGCTTGGCCGGGACAGGGGTTTTCGATGAGCAGTTCTTC. Based on the CDR3 plus reference TRBV5-1 and TRBJ2-1, the full variable domain is KAGVTQTPRYLIKTRGQQVTLSCSPISGHRSVSWYQQTPGQGLQFLFEYFSETQRNKGNFPGRFSGRQFSNSRSEMNVSTLELGDSALYLCASSLAGTGVFDEQFFGPGTRLTVL.